The clone carrying this T cell receptor (beta chain) occurred many times. The sample is drawn from a study of CD8 T cells in ankylosing spondylitis. MiXCR, applied by TCRdb to the 5' RACE reads, yields one record per CDR3 protein. The profile shows 300,000 to 350,000 distinct CDR3 sequences, more than 9% of them singletons. This CDR3 comprises 15 residues. CDR1 and CDR2 from the germline V gene are SGHRS and YFSETQ. Losses at the gene ends were 4 bases for V and 2 bases for J; bases not matched to a gene: 6. Sample: blood, either unsorted or a sorted T cell fraction (not recorded which). This chain links TRBV5-1 with TRBJ1-2, with TRBD1 identical over 9 bases. This clonotype originated in a female donor with ankylosing spondylitis or in good health (not recorded which). Written as DNA, the CDR3 is TGCGCCAGCAGCCAGCGACAGGGGGTCAACTATGGCTACACCTTC. It yields the protein CASSQRQGVNYGYTF.